This TCR beta chain was identified during a study of monozygotic twins with inflammatory bowel disease. TCRalpha and TCRbeta cDNA underwent two nested PCRs of around 15 and 10 cycles. TCRdb reprocessed the 5' RACE reads and stores each CDR3 protein as one record, lacking DNA. The sample has 150,000 to 200,000 distinct CDR3 sequences. Concerning this clonotype itself: Its antigen is currently unknown.

This CDR3 contains 14 residues. Germline loops: CDR1 SGHAT, CDR2 FQNNGV. Study-wide results and limits: Heterogeneous immunosuppressive treatment regimens may have introduced variability into patient repertoires. Distinguishing T cell subtypes was not possible.

This receptor was obtained from a human donor with ulcerative colitis or Crohn's disease, or a healthy co-twin of an affected twin (not recorded which). The rearrangement joins TRBV11-2 to TRBJ2-3; TCRdb reports TRBD1, a call that lacks DNA to check it against. The sample comprised blood. The CDR3 here is CASSKTPLEDTQYF.